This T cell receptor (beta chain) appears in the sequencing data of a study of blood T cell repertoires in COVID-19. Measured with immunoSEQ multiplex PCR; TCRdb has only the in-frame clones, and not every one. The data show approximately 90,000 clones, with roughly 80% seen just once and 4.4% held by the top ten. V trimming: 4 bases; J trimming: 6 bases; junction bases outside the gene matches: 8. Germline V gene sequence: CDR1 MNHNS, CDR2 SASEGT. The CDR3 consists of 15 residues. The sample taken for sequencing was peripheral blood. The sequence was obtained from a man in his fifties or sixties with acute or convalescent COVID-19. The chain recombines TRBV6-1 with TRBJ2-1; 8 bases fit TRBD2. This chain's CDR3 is CASSGTSPFGNEQFF. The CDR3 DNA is TGTGCCAGCAGTGGGACTAGCCCCTTCGGCAATGAGCAGTTCTTC.